This T cell receptor (beta chain) was sequenced during a study of T cell responses to AZD1222 COVID-19 vaccine. The data were produced by immunoSEQ multiplex PCR, yet TCRdb's version contains in-frame clones alone and is incomplete. The table lists approximately 99,000 clones, around 90% of them singletons. This CDR3 comprises 14 residues. With 9 bases clipped from V and 7 bases from J, the junction kept 11 bases outside the gene matches. Per the germline V gene, CDR1 is ENHRY and CDR2 is SYGVKD. This sequence was found in an adult in good health. The gene calls are TRBV10-3 and TRBJ2-1, with TRBD1 matching over 8 bases. Here the sequenced sample was peripheral blood, taken on day 0 of AZD1222 vaccination. The CDR3 region has the DNA TGTGCCATTTCACTGGGACAGGACACGAATGAGCAGTTCTTC. It encodes CAISLGQDTNEQFF.